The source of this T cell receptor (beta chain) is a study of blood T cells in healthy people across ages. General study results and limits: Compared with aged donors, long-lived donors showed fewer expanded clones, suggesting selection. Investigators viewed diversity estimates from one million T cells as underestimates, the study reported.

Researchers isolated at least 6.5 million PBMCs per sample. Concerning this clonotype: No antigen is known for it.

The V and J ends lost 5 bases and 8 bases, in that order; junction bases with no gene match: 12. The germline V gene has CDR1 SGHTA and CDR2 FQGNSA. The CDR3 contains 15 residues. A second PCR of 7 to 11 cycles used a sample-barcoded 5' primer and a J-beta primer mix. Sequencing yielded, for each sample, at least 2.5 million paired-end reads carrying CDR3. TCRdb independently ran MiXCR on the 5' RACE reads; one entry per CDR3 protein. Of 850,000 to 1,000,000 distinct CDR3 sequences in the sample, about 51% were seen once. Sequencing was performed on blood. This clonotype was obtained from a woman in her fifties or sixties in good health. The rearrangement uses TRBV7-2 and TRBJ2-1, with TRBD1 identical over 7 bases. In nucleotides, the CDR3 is TGTGCCAGCAGCCTACACCGGGTAGGGACAGATGAGCAGTTCTTC. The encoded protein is CASSLHRVGTDEQFF.